This record looks at one T cell receptor (beta chain) sequence and its context. As yet, its antigen is unknown. This CDR3 spans 14 amino acids. Germline values: CDR1 SGHRS, CDR2 YFSETQ. V lost 4 bases to trimming and J lost 7 bases, with 17 bases between them. Authors of the study amplified TCR beta CDR3 regions from RNA transcripts. First-round RT-PCR with HTBI primers amplified the TCR CDR3 region. TCRdb reprocessed the multiplex PCR reads with MiXCR, giving one entry per CDR3 protein. The sample shows more than 350,000 distinct CDR3 sequences, roughly 15% of them seen only once. This specimen comes from a study of T cells in Graves' hyperthyroidism and ophthalmopathy. Whole-study findings and limits: In blood, most of the thyroid clonotypes expanded above 0.001 were also present. Stable hyperthyroidism was told apart from ophthalmopathy by a model built on 13 V-J features.

It was uncontrolled infection, other autoimmune disease, pregnancy or lactation that excluded patients. A roughly 10 ml volume of fresh peripheral blood provided the PBMCs. This sequence originates from a woman aged 60-70 years with Graves' ophthalmopathy. The V and J genes are TRBV5-1 and TRBJ2-5, with D unresolved. The sample consisted of blood. The CDR3, as DNA: TGCGCCAGCAGCCCGAAGGACGGCACGCGGACCCAGTACTTC. As protein: CASSPKDGTRTQYF.